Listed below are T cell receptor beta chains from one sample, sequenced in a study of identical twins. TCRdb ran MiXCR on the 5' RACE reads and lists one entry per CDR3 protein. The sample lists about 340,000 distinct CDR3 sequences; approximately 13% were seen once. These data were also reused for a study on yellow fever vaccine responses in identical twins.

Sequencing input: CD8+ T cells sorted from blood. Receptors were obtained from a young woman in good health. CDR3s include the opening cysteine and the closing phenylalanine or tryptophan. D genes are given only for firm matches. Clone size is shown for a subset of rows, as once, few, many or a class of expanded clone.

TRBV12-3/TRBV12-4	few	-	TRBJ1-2	CASSMTTNYGYTF	TGTGCCAGCAGCATGACAACTAACTATGGCTACACCTTC
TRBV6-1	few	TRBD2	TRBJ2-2	CASSEDYGGRLTGELFF	TGTGCCAGCAGTGAAGACTACGGGGGGAGGCTCACCGGGGAGCTGTTTTTT
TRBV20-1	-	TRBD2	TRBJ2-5	CSAREKASGREYQETQYF	TGCAGTGCTAGAGAGAAGGCTAGCGGGAGGGAGTACCAAGAGACCCAGTACTTC
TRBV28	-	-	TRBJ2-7	CASSFGAGFGYEQYF	TGTGCCAGCAGTTTTGGTGCGGGATTTGGCTACGAGCAGTACTTC
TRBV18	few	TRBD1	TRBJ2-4	CASSPTGDGLAKNIQYF	TGTGCCAGCTCACCAACAGGGGACGGGCTAGCCAAAAACATTCAGTACTTC
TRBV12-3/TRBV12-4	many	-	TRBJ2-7	CASSGERSPYEQYF	TGTGCCAGCAGTGGGGAGAGGTCGCCATACGAGCAGTACTTC
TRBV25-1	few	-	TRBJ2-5	CASTNIQGATQYF	TGTGCCAGCACAAACATACAGGGAGCGACCCAGTACTTC
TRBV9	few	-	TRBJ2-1	CASSVDGSYNEQFF	TGTGCCAGCAGCGTAGACGGCTCCTACAATGAGCAGTTCTTC
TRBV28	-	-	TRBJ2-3	CAGGFPGGDTQYF	TGTGCCGGGGGCTTCCCCGGGGGAGATACGCAGTATTTT
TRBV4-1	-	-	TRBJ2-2	CASSQGAGWNTGELFF	TGCGCCAGCAGCCAAGGGGCAGGGTGGAACACCGGGGAGCTGTTTTTT
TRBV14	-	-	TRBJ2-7	CASSQGYYEQYF	TGTGCCAGCAGCCAGGGCTACTACGAGCAGTACTTC
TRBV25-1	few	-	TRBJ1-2	CASSEYRDSRDGYTF	TGTGCCAGCAGTGAATATAGAGACAGCAGAGATGGCTACACCTTC
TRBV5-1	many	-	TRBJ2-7	CASSFNFHEQYF	TGCGCCAGCAGCTTCAATTTCCACGAGCAGTACTTC
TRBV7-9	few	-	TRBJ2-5	CASSTTGFGETQYF	TGTGCCAGCAGCACTACAGGGTTTGGCGAGACCCAGTACTTC
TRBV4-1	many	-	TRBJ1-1	CASSPFWFSEENTEAFF	TGCGCCAGCAGCCCCTTTTGGTTCTCCGAGGAAAACACTGAAGCTTTCTTT
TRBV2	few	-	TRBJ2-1	CASRSDQGIEQFF	TGTGCCAGCAGGTCTGATCAGGGAATTGAGCAGTTCTTC
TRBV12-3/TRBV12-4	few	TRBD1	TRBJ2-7	CASSWGTGGEQYF	TGTGCCAGCAGCTGGGGGACAGGGGGGGAGCAGTACTTC
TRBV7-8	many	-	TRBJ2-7	CASSLADRAALFPYEQYF	TGTGCCAGCAGCTTAGCAGACCGAGCGGCCCTCTTTCCCTACGAGCAGTACTTC
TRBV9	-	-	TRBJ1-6	CASSGDGVFHF	TGTGCCAGCAGCGGAGACGGCGTGTTCCACTTT
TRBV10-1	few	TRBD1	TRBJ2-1	CASSPLKPGQGRDEQFF	TGCGCCAGCAGTCCCCTTAAACCGGGACAGGGGAGAGATGAGCAGTTCTTC
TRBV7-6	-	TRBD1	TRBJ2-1	CASSLATGGGEQFF	TGTGCCAGCAGCTTGGCTACAGGGGGCGGTGAGCAGTTCTTC
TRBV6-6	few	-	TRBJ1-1	CATRGLNTEAFF	TGTGCCACACGCGGGCTGAACACTGAAGCTTTCTTT
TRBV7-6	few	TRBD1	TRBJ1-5	CASSYEQGREPQHF	TGTGCCAGCAGCTACGAACAGGGGAGGGAGCCCCAGCATTTT
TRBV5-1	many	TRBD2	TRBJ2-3	CASSGLSGGGTDTQYF	TGCGCCAGCAGCGGACTTTCGGGGGGTGGCACAGATACGCAGTATTTT
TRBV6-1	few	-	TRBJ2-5	CASSNDNPQETQYF	TGTGCCAGCAGCAACGACAACCCCCAAGAGACCCAGTACTTC
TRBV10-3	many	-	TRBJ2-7	CAISESPPHNEQYF	TGTGCCATCAGTGAGTCCCCCCCACATAACGAGCAGTACTTC
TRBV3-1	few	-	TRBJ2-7	CASSQGFRYEQYF	TGTGCCAGCAGCCAAGGTTTTCGGTACGAGCAGTACTTC
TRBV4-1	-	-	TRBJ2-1	CASSQGERGFSYNEQFF	TGCGCCAGCAGCCAAGGGGAAAGGGGTTTCTCCTACAATGAGCAGTTCTTC
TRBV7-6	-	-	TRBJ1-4	CASSLDTGATNEKLFF	TGTGCCAGCAGCTTGGATACAGGTGCCACTAATGAAAAACTGTTTTTT
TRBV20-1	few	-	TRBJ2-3	CSARDLGARRSTDTQYF	TGCAGTGCTAGAGACCTGGGAGCCCGGAGGAGCACAGATACGCAGTATTTT
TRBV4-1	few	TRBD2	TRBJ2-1	CASSLAGVVDEQFF	TGCGCCAGCAGCCTAGCGGGGGTGGTGGATGAGCAGTTCTTC
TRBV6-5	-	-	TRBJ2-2	CASSYSTGGGRGEELFF	TGTGCCAGCAGTTACTCGACGGGAGGAGGGAGGGGGGAGGAGCTGTTTTTT
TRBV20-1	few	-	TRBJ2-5	CSAGRGSQETQYF	TGCAGTGCAGGGAGGGGGAGCCAAGAGACCCAGTACTTC
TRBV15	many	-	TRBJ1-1	CATSRNGYTEAFF	TGTGCCACCAGCAGAAACGGGTACACTGAAGCTTTCTTT
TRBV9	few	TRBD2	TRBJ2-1	CASSPQTSLREGQFF	TGTGCCAGCAGCCCACAGACTAGCCTGAGGGAGGGGCAGTTCTTC
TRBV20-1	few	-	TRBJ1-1	CSARTVNTEAFF	TGCAGTGCTAGGACAGTTAACACTGAAGCTTTCTTT
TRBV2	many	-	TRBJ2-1	CASILREWQFF	TGTGCCAGCATTCTTCGGGAGTGGCAGTTCTTC
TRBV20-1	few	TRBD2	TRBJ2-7	CSARTSGYEQYF	TGCAGTGCGCGGACTAGCGGGTACGAGCAGTACTTC
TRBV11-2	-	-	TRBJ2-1	CASSSSPVTSNNEQFF	TGTGCCAGCAGCTCCTCCCCCGTGACAAGTAACAATGAGCAGTTCTTC
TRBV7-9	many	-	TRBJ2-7	CASSLGPTEQYF	TGTGCCAGCAGCTTGGGCCCTACTGAGCAGTACTTC
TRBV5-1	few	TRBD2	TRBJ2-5	CASSLEGGVQETQYF	TGCGCCAGCAGCTTGGAGGGAGGGGTACAAGAGACCCAGTACTTC
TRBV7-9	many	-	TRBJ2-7	CASSLSEAGNEQYF	TGTGCCAGCAGCTTATCCGAGGCAGGGAACGAGCAGTACTTC
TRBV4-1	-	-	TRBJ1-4	CASSQDTAVWGRSEKLFF	TGCGCCAGCAGCCAAGACACGGCGGTTTGGGGGCGGTCTGAAAAACTGTTTTTT
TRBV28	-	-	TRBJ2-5	CASSLDYRETQYF	TGTGCCAGCAGCTTGGACTACAGGGAGACCCAGTACTTC
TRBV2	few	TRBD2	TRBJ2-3	CASIPSGGTDTQYF	TGTGCCAGCATTCCTAGCGGAGGCACAGATACGCAGTATTTT
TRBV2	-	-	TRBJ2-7	CASIRGIIYEQYF	TGTGCCAGCATCCGCGGGATTATCTACGAGCAGTACTTC
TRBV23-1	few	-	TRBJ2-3	CASSQSETRSTDTQYF	TGCGCCAGCAGTCAATCCGAGACTCGCAGCACAGATACGCAGTATTTT
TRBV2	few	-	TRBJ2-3	CASSGSDTDTQYF	TGTGCCAGCAGTGGGAGCGACACAGATACGCAGTATTTT
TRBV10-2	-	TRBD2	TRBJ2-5	CASTELAGPYQETQYF	TGCGCCAGCACTGAGCTAGCGGGGCCGTACCAAGAGACCCAGTACTTC
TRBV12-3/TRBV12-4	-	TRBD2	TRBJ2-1	CASSLAPGLEMGNEQFF	TGTGCCAGCAGTTTAGCTCCGGGACTAGAAATGGGCAATGAGCAGTTCTTC
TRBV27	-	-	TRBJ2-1	CASSLWSSSYNEQFF	TGTGCCAGCAGTTTATGGAGTAGCTCCTACAATGAGCAGTTCTTC
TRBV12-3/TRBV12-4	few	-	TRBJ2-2	CASSSDWAGELFF	TGTGCCAGCAGTTCGGACTGGGCCGGGGAGCTGTTTTTT
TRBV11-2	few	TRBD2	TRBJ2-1	CASSLGVGGGNNEQFF	TGTGCCAGCAGCTTAGGAGTTGGGGGAGGGAACAATGAGCAGTTCTTC